A selection of T cell receptor beta chains follows, all from one sample in a study of shared clonotypes between healthy human individuals. The table came from immunoSEQ multiplex PCR; TCRdb's copy has only in-frame clones and leaves some out. This table holds around 1.5 million clones, about 98% found once. Specimen: naive CD4+ T cells sorted from blood. These receptors originate from a man aged 25-45 years in good health. Both conserved end residues are part of each CDR3. A D gene is named only where the DNA matches it firmly.

d_call j_call v_call cdr3_nt cdr3_aa
NA TRBJ1-1 TRBV5-1 TGCGCCAGCAGCTACCAACAGGGCACTGAAGCTTTCTTT CASSYQQGTEAFF
NA TRBJ2-7 TRBV6-5 TGTGCCAGCAGTTACTCTGGTGGCAGCTCCTACGAGCAGTACTTC CASSYSGGSSYEQYF
NA TRBJ2-2 TRBV11-2 TGTGCCAGCAGCCCGGGGGTCAGGAACACCGGGGAGCTGTTTTTT CASSPGVRNTGELFF
TRBD1 TRBJ2-1 TRBV5-3 TGTGCCAGAAGCCCAAAAGCTCCGGGACAGGGGGCCTGCGGTGAGCAGTTCTTC CARSPKAPGQGACGEQFF
NA TRBJ2-7 TRBV11-3 TGTGCCAGCAGCTTATCAGGGACCTACGAGCAGTACTTC CASSLSGTYEQYF
NA TRBJ2-2 TRBV10-1 TGCGCCAGCAGGCGAGGGCCGGAAGGGGAGCTGTTTTTT CASRRGPEGELFF
NA TRBJ2-7 TRBV9 TGTGCCAGCAGCGCCGGCGGCAGGGAGACCTACGAGCAGTACTTC CASSAGGRETYEQYF
NA TRBJ1-3 TRBV9 TGTGCCAGCAGCGTAGGGGCAGGGACTGGAAACACCATATATTTT CASSVGAGTGNTIYF
NA TRBJ2-5 TRBV29-1 TGCAGCGTTGCTCGGACCCTACAAGAGACCCAGTACTTC CSVARTLQETQYF
TRBD1 TRBJ1-2 TRBV9 TGTGCCAGCAGCGTAGCTCGAGAAGGGGGCGCGGGCACTCACTATGGCTACACCTTC CASSVAREGGAGTHYGYTF
NA TRBJ1-5 TRBV28 TGTGCCAGCAGCAAGGAGGGGTATCAGCCCCAGCATTTT CASSKEGYQPQHF
NA TRBJ2-1 TRBV27 TGTGCCAGCAGTCCGTTCGGGGCTCCCCTCCTCAGCCAGGGGACCAACAATGAGCAGTTCTTC CASSPFGAPLLSQGTNNEQFF
NA TRBJ2-7 TRBV5-1 TGCGCCAGCAGCTTTGGCGTAGCCTACGAGCAGTACTTC CASSFGVAYEQYF
TRBD2 TRBJ2-7 TRBV2 TGTGCCAGCACTAGCGGGAGGGCCATCGACGAGCAGTACTTC CASTSGRAIDEQYF
NA TRBJ1-2 TRBV14 TGTGCCAGCAGCCAATATGAAAATGGCTACACCTTC CASSQYENGYTF
TRBD2 TRBJ2-5 TRBV4-1 TGCGCCAGCACCATAACTAGCGGAGAGACCCAGTACTTC CASTITSGETQYF
NA TRBJ2-1 TRBV29-1 TGCAGCTCTGGTCTCGAGGAGACAGTTGAGCAGTTCTTC CSSGLEETVEQFF
NA TRBJ2-5 TRBV6-5 TGTGCCAGCAGTCCGGACCTGACGGGAAAGGGGACCCAGTACTTC CASSPDLTGKGTQYF
TRBD2 TRBJ2-5 TRBV7-7 TGTGCCAGCAGCGCCCGACTAGCGGGAGTGGGAGAGACCCAGTACTTC CASSARLAGVGETQYF
TRBD1 TRBJ2-1 TRBV29-1 TGCAGCGTTGAACGGACAGGGGCGTGGGGACAGTTCTTC CSVERTGAWGQFF
NA TRBJ1-5 TRBV7-9 TGTGCCAGCAGCAAGGGCTCCCTGGCTGATAGCAATCAGCCCCAGCATTTT CASSKGSLADSNQPQHF
TRBD2 TRBJ2-1 TRBV19 TGTGCCAGTAGTCTGGCGGGAGCGGACAATGAGCAGTTCTTC CASSLAGADNEQFF
TRBD2 TRBJ2-1 TRBV27 TGTGCCAGCAGAACTCTAGCGGGAGGAAGAGGCGATGAGCAGTTCTTC CASRTLAGGRGDEQFF
NA TRBJ2-2 TRBV11-3 TGTGCCAGCAGCTTAGGGGAAGAGACGGGGCTCACCGGGGAGCTGTTTTTT CASSLGEETGLTGELFF
TRBD2 TRBJ2-1 TRBV19 TGTGCCAGTAGAAAAGGGCTAGCGGGAGGGAATAATGAGCAGTTCTTC CASRKGLAGGNNEQFF
TRBD1 TRBJ2-5 TRBV5-1 TGCGCCAGTTCGCGGGGGACCGGGACAGGGGATCGTGAGACCCAGTACTTC CASSRGTGTGDRETQYF
NA TRBJ2-7 TRBV6-1 TGTGCCAGCAGTGAATCGGTCAAAGGGTACGAGCAGTACTTC CASSESVKGYEQYF
NA TRBJ2-7 TRBV7-9 TGTGCCAGCACCCTGAGCGGACAGTACGAGCAGTACTTC CASTLSGQYEQYF
TRBD2 TRBJ2-2 TRBV6-1 TGTGCCAGCAGTGGCCGACTAGCGGCCGGGGAGCTGTTTTTT CASSGRLAAGELFF
TRBD2 TRBJ2-7 TRBV30 TGTGCCTGGAGTGTACTAGCGGGAGTGGGAGAGCAGTACTTC CAWSVLAGVGEQYF
NA TRBJ1-5 TRBV6-5 TGTGCCAGCAGTAAACAGGGCTACAATCAGCCCCAGCATTTT CASSKQGYNQPQHF
NA TRBJ2-5 TRBV4-2 TGTGCCAGCAGCCAAGATGCGGCCCATGGGCTAGCGAGTAGCCAAGAGACCCAGTACTTC CASSQDAAHGLASSQETQYF
TRBD1 TRBJ2-5 TRBV5-4 TGTGCCAGCAGCTCCGGACAGGGGCGAGAGACCCAGTACTTC CASSSGQGRETQYF
NA TRBJ1-2 TRBV28 TGTGCCAGCAGCGAATTAGGGGATGGCTACACCTTC CASSELGDGYTF
NA TRBJ2-7 TRBV10-3 TGTGCCACCTACCAGGGGTTGACCTACGAGCAGTACTTC CATYQGLTYEQYF
TRBD2 TRBJ2-3 TRBV5-4 TGTGCCAGCAGCTTGAGCGGGAACGAGGATACGCAGTATTTT CASSLSGNEDTQYF
NA TRBJ1-4 TRBV2 TGTGCCAGCCGGGACCGGCATTCTGAAAAACTGTTTTTT CASRDRHSEKLFF